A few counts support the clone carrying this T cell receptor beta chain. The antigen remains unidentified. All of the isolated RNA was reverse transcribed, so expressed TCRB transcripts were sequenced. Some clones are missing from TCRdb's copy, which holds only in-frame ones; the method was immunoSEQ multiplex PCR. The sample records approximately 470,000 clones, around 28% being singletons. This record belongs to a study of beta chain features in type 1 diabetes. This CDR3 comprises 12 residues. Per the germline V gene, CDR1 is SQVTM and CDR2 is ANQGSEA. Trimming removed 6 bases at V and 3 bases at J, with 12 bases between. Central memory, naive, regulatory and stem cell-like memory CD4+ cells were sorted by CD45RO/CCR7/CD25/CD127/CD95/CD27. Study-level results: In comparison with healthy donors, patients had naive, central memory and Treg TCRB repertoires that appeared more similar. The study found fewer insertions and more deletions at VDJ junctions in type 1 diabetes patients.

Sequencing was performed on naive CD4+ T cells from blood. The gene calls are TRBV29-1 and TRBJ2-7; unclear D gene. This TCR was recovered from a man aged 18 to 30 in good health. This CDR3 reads CSVRREDYEQYF. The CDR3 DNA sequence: TGCAGCGTGCGCAGAGAAGACTACGAGCAGTACTTC.